The source of this TCR beta chain is a study of control samples from healthy donors and cancer patients. Trimming took 7 bases from V and 4 from J, leaving 16 bases between them. Looked up from germline, CDR1 is LNHNV and CDR2 is YYDKDF (reference sequence). This CDR3 is built from 15 residues. Sequencing was performed with immunoSEQ multiplex PCR; in TCRdb, only in-frame clones are kept and a portion is missing. The sample contains approximately 160,000 clones, more than 85% of which appear only once. This TCR was sampled from a woman in her 30s in good health. Material: blood. The chain is built from TRBV15 and TRBJ2-2, with unresolved D. CDR3 residues: CATNEVATSTGELFF. In DNA form, the CDR3 reads TGTGCCACCAACGAGGTGGCCACTTCCACCGGGGAGCTGTTTTTT.